A single sample gave rise to the 19 T cell receptor beta chains below, sequenced in a study of cytomegalovirus exposure and HLA in healthy donors. Data came from immunoSEQ multiplex PCR; TCRdb stores just in-frame clones and leaves some out. The sample lists about 250,000 clones, roughly 87% seen once, with around 13% in the top ten. Sequencing input: PBMCs. The origin of the receptors is a man between 18 and 35 years old in good health and CMV-seropositive.

This chain joins TRBV29-1 and TRBJ1-5; D is ambiguous. Trimming took off 5 bases at V and 11 bases at J, with 13 bases between the two ends. The CDR3 loop spans 11 amino acids. Germline V gene sequence: CDR1 SQVTM, CDR2 ANQGSEA. CDR3 nucleotides: TGCAGCGTTTGGGGTGGTGAAGCCCAGCATTTT. Translated: CSVWGGEAQHF.

The V gene is TRBV2, the J gene TRBJ2-7; D unresolved. With 2 bases removed from V and 6 bases from J, the gap between germline ends came to 8 bases. Germline V gene sequence: CDR1 SNHLY, CDR2 FYNNEI. This CDR3 is 12 amino acids long. Here the CDR3 DNA reads TGTGCCAGCAGTGAAAAGGTTGGCGAGCAGTACTTC. It encodes CASSEKVGEQYF.

The rearrangement links TRBV2 to TRBJ2-7; TRBD2 agrees at 14 bases. V lost 8 bases, J lost 6 bases, and 3 bases stayed unmatched. The V gene's germline CDR1 is SNHLY and CDR2 FYNNEI. The CDR3 is made up of 13 amino acids. The CDR3, as DNA: TGTGCCAGCGGGACTAGCGGGAGTCTCGAGCAGTACTTC. It yields the protein CASGTSGSLEQYF.

This chain links TRBV7-9 with TRBJ1-1, with 8 bases identical to TRBD1. J lost 6 bases, V lost 5 bases, and 2 bases had no gene match. The germline V gene has CDR1 SEHNR and CDR2 FQNEAQ (reference sequence). This CDR3 has 12 residues. CDR3 in DNA: TGTGCCAGCAGCGGACAGGGACCTGAAGCTTTCTTT. Its translation is CASSGQGPEAFF.

The CDR3 spells CASSSGVMNTEAFF. CDR3 nucleotide sequence: TGCGCCAGCAGCTCGGGAGTCATGAACACTGAAGCTTTCTTT. The chain links TRBV5-1 to TRBJ1-1; D call uncertain. CDR1 and CDR2 from the germline V gene are SGHRS and YFSETQ. Trimming took 3 bases from V and 0 from J, leaving 9 bases between them. CDR3 length: 14 amino acids.

This clone was observed a few times. The chain joins TRBV18 to TRBJ1-3; possibly TRBD1 for D (5 bases). The CDR3 covers 14 residues. Trimming left V 1 base short and J 4 bases short, with 8 bases between. Germline CDR1 KGHSH, CDR2 LQKENI. The CDR3 sequence: CASSPQGPGNTIYF. The DNA of the CDR3 is TGTGCCAGCTCACCACAGGGGCCAGGAAACACCATATATTTT.

The chain recombines TRBV7-2 with TRBJ2-7; D gene unclear. This CDR3 has 13 amino acids. Between the trimmed V and J ends, which lost 6 bases and 0 bases, there was a span of 9 bases. Germline-derived CDR1 and CDR2 are SGHTA and FQGNSA. CDR3 in amino acids: CASRDQNSYEQYF. The CDR3 coding sequence is TGTGCCAGCAGAGACCAGAACTCCTACGAGCAGTACTTC. The variable domain in full, completed from reference TRBV7-2 and TRBJ2-7, reads GAGVSQSPSNKVTEKGKDVELRCDPISGHTALYWYRQSLGQGLEFLIYFQGNSAPDKSGLPSDRFSAERTGGSVSTLTIQRTQQEDSAVYLCASRDQNSYEQYFGPGTRLTVT.

This chain uses TRBV6-5 with TRBJ2-3; 11 bases line up with TRBD2. Germline V lookup: CDR1 MNHEY, CDR2 SVGAGI. CDR3 length equals 15 residues. The ends lost 6 bases at V and 5 bases at J; junction bases unmatched: 7. This CDR3 is CASRPPGLAGDTQYF. In nucleotides, the CDR3 is TGTGCCAGCAGACCTCCCGGACTAGCGGGAGATACGCAGTATTTT.

The J gene is TRBJ1-3, the V gene TRBV18; D unclear. The CDR3 covers 15 residues. V lost 5 bases, J lost 7 bases, and 18 bases lay in between. Germline assignment: CDR1 KGHSH and CDR2 LQKENI. As DNA, the CDR3 is TGTGCCAGCTCATCGGACGGCCTCATAGGGAACACCATATATTTT. Protein sequence: CASSSDGLIGNTIYF.

The V gene is TRBV7-2, the J gene TRBJ1-2; 7 bases fit TRBD1. The CDR3 totals 15 residues. Per the germline V gene, CDR1 is SGHTA and CDR2 is FQGNSA. After removal of 5 bases from V and 0 bases from J, the junction contained 6 bases not matched to a gene. The CDR3 DNA is TGTGCCAGCAGCCCGGGGAGGGGGCCTAACTATGGCTACACCTTC. This codes for CASSPGRGPNYGYTF.

The rearrangement links TRBV18 to TRBJ1-1, with D perhaps matching TRBD1 (6 bases). The CDR3 extends over 14 amino acids. In germline, CDR1 is KGHSH, CDR2 LQKENI. V was pared by 3 bases and J by 1 base, with 9 bases between. CDR3 sequence (DNA): TGTGCCAGCTCACCCACGACAGGGAACACTGAAGCTTTCTTT. Amino acid sequence: CASSPTTGNTEAFF.

The chain has TRBV19 and TRBJ2-2, with TRBD1 as a possible D gene (6 bases). V lost 5 bases, J lost 6 bases, and 19 bases lay in between. Per germline, CDR1 LNHDA and CDR2 SQIVND (reference sequence). The CDR3 runs to 16 residues. CDR3 amino acids: CASSPDRLGRAGELFF. The DNA for the CDR3 is TGTGCCAGTAGTCCTGACAGGCTCGGGCGGGCCGGGGAGCTGTTTTTT.

This rearrangement joins TRBV19 to TRBJ2-5, with D possibly being TRBD2 (7 bases). Germline V gives CDR1 LNHDA, CDR2 SQIVND (reference sequence). The CDR3 spans 13 residues. V was pared by 8 bases and J by 1 base, with 11 bases between. The CDR3 nucleotides are TGTGCCAGTGCGGGGGCGGCCCAAGAGACCCAGTACTTC. Its translation is CASAGAAQETQYF.

V usage is TRBV10-3 and J usage is TRBJ2-7; 9 bases align to TRBD1. The CDR3 consists of 13 residues. The ends lost 4 bases at V and 2 bases at J; junction bases unmatched: 0. The germline gives CDR1 ENHRY, CDR2 SYGVKD. The CDR3 protein is CAISGTGAYEQYF. CDR3 DNA sequence: TGTGCCATCAGTGGGACAGGGGCCTACGAGCAGTACTTC.

The chain couples TRBV29-1 to TRBJ1-2; TRBD1 agrees at 8 bases. The trim removed 4 bases at V and 0 bases at J, leaving 4 bases unmatched. The CDR3 runs to 14 residues. CDR1 SQVTM and CDR2 ANQGSEA come from the germline V gene. The CDR3 is CSVAGQATNYGYTF. The CDR3 bases are TGCAGCGTTGCGGGACAGGCCACTAACTATGGCTACACCTTC.

The CDR3: CAWRKAGATDTQYF. CDR3 in DNA: TGTGCCTGGAGGAAGGCGGGAGCGACAGATACGCAGTATTTT. V and J are TRBV30 and TRBJ2-3, with 7 bases lining up with TRBD2. Per the germline V gene, CDR1 is GTSNPN and CDR2 is SVGIG (reference sequence). Trimming took 3 bases from V and 3 from J; bases not matched to a gene: 6. CDR3 size: 14 residues.

The V and J genes are TRBV19 and TRBJ2-7; D might be TRBD2 (6 bases). Trimming pared 3 bases from V and 6 bases from J, leaving 9 bases between. This CDR3 contains 12 residues. CDR1 is LNHDA and CDR2 is SQIVND in the germline V gene (reference sequence). CDR3 DNA: TGTGCCAGTAGTATGGGTAGCGGCGAGCAGTACTTC. Residues: CASSMGSGEQYF.

The rearrangement joins TRBV5-4 to TRBJ2-5, with D possibly called TRBD1 or TRBD2 (5 bases each). V lost 0 bases and J 5 bases, leaving 8 bases between the germline ends. CDR3 size: 13 residues. In germline, CDR1 is SGHNT, CDR2 YYREEE (reference sequence). CDR3 loop: CASSLEEGETQYF. The CDR3 DNA sequence: TGTGCCAGCAGCTTGGAAGAGGGGGAGACCCAGTACTTC.

This sequence joins TRBV13 and TRBJ2-3, with 9 bases identical to TRBD1. This CDR3 is built from 14 residues. Germline CDR1 PRHDT, CDR2 FYEKMQ (reference sequence). V gave up 7 bases and J gave up 6 bases; unmatched junction bases: 8. The CDR3 spells CASKPGQGSDTQYF. CDR3 in DNA: TGTGCCAGCAAACCGGGACAGGGATCGGATACGCAGTATTTT.